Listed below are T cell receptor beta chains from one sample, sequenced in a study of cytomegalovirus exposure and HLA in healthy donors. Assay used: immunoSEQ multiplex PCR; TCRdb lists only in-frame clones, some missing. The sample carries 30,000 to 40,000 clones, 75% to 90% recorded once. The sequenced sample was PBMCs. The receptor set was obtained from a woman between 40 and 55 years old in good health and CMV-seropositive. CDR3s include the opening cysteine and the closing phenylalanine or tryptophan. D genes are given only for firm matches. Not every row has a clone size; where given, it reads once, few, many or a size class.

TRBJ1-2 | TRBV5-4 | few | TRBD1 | CASSTDRAYTF | TGTGCCAGCAGCACCGACAGGGCATACACCTTC
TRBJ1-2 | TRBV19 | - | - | CASEAGAQSYGYTF | TGTGCCAGCGAGGCGGGGGCTCAAAGTTATGGCTACACCTTC
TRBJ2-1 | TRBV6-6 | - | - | CASTPGGYYNEQFF | TGTGCCAGCACTCCTGGGGGGTACTACAATGAGCAGTTCTTC
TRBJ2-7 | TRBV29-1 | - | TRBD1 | CSVEQGAYNEQYF | TGCAGCGTTGAGCAGGGGGCCTATAACGAGCAGTACTTC
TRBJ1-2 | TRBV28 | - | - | CASRGAVLYGYTF | TGTGCCAGCCGGGGGGCAGTTCTCTATGGCTACACCTTC
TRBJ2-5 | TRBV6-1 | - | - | CASSEGWGIQETQYF | TGTGCCAGCAGTGAAGGGTGGGGCATCCAAGAGACCCAGTACTTC
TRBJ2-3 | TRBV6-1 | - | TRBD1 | CASSDWVWGQGEDTQYF | TGTGCCAGCAGTGATTGGGTTTGGGGACAGGGTGAAGATACGCAGTATTTT
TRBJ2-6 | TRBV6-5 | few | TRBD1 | CASSSTGGGGANVLTF | TGTGCCAGCAGTTCGACAGGGGGCGGTGGGGCCAACGTCCTGACTTTC
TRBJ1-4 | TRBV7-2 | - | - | CASSPGEGEKLFF | TGTGCCAGCAGCCCCGGGGAGGGGGAAAAACTGTTTTTT
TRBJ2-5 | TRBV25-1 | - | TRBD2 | CASSGGGKETQYF | TGTGCCAGCAGTGGGGGGGGGAAGGAGACCCAGTACTTC
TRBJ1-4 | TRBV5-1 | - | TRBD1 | CASSSGQENEKLFF | TGCGCCAGCAGCTCGGGACAGGAAAATGAAAAACTGTTTTTT
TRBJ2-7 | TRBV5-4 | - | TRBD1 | CASSLGTGRQTYEQYF | TGTGCCAGCAGCTTGGGGACAGGGAGACAAACCTACGAGCAGTACTTC
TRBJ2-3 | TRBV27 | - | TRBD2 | CASSFPTRTSGGRTDTQYF | TGTGCCAGCAGTTTCCCAACCCGGACTAGCGGGGGACGCACAGATACGCAGTATTTT
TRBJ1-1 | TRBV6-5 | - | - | CASSPNRNTEAFF | TGTGCCAGCAGCCCAAACAGGAACACTGAAGCTTTCTTT
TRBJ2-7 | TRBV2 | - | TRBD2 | CASTILAAGAYEQYF | TGTGCCAGCACCATACTAGCGGCTGGGGCCTACGAGCAGTACTTC
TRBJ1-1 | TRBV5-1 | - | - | CASSLEGWGDTEAFF | TGCGCCAGCAGCTTGGAAGGGTGGGGGGACACTGAAGCTTTCTTT
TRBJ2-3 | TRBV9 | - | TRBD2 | CASSVGPRGSGGTRDTQYF | TGTGCCAGCAGCGTAGGGCCCCGTGGTAGCGGGGGCACCAGGGATACGCAGTATTTT
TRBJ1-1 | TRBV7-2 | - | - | CASSLVSVNTEAFF | TGTGCCAGCAGCTTAGTGTCGGTGAACACTGAAGCTTTCTTT
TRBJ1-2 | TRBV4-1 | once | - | CASSLRRENYGYTF | TGCGCCAGCAGCCTAAGACGGGAAAACTATGGCTACACCTTC
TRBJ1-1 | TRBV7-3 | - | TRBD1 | CASSLVGQGARAFF | TGTGCCAGCAGCCTTGTGGGACAGGGGGCGCGGGCTTTCTTT
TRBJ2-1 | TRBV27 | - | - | CASSLIPLNEQFF | TGTGCCAGCAGTTTAATCCCCCTAAATGAGCAGTTCTTC
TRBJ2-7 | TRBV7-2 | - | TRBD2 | CASSLGGTSVTYEQYF | TGTGCCAGCAGCTTAGGTGGGACTAGCGTAACCTACGAGCAGTACTTC
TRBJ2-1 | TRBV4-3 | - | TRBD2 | CASSQDFASGASYNEQFF | TGCGCCAGCAGCCAAGATTTCGCTAGCGGGGCATCCTACAATGAGCAGTTCTTC
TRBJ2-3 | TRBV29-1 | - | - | CSVGEGPVADTQYF | TGCAGCGTCGGGGAAGGTCCGGTCGCAGATACGCAGTATTTT
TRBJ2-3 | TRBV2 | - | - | CASALGTSGTDTQYF | TGTGCCAGCGCCCTCGGGACTTCGGGCACAGATACGCAGTATTTT
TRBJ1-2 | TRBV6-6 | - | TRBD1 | CASSYSGQGYGYTF | TGTGCCAGCAGTTACTCGGGACAGGGCTATGGCTACACCTTC
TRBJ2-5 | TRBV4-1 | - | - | CASSQGGTAGGAQYF | TGCGCCAGCAGCCAAGGAGGAACAGCGGGCGGGGCCCAGTACTTC
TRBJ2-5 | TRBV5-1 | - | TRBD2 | CASSLGSGDWTQETQYF | TGCGCCAGCAGCTTAGGGAGCGGGGACTGGACCCAAGAGACCCAGTACTTC
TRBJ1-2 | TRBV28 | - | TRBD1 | CASRPGQLYGYTF | TGTGCCAGCAGACCGGGACAGCTCTATGGCTACACCTTC
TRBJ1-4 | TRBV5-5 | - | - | CASSQRQSTNEKLFF | TGTGCCAGCAGCCAGAGACAGTCAACTAATGAAAAACTGTTTTTT
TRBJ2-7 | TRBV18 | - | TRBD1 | CASSPSGQNYEQYF | TGTGCCAGCTCACCCTCGGGACAGAACTACGAGCAGTACTTC
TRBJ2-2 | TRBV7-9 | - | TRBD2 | CASSQTTSGVTGELFF | TGTGCCAGCAGCCAAACCACTAGCGGGGTCACCGGGGAGCTGTTTTTT
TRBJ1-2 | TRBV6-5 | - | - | CASTDGDYYGYTF | TGTGCCAGCACCGACGGGGACTACTATGGCTACACCTTC
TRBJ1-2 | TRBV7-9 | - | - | CASSLVSVDGYTF | TGTGCCAGCAGCTTAGTGTCAGTTGATGGCTACACCTTC
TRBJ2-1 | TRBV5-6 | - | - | CASSLAVYGSANEQFF | TGTGCCAGCAGCTTGGCTGTGTACGGTAGCGCAAATGAGCAGTTCTTC
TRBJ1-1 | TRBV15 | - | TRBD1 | CATSRDRFTEAFF | TGTGCCACCAGCAGGGACAGGTTCACTGAAGCTTTCTTT
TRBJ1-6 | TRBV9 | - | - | CASSVGGQGNSPLHF | TGTGCCAGCAGCGTGGGGGGGCAGGGGAATTCACCCCTCCACTTT
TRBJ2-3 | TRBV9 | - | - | CASSVDGGPDTQYF | TGTGCCAGCAGCGTAGATGGGGGCCCAGATACGCAGTATTTT
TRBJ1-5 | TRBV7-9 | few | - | CASSLDRQGFNQPQHF | TGTGCCAGCAGCTTAGATCGCCAGGGATTCAATCAGCCCCAGCATTTT
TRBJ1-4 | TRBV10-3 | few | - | CAISEVENEKLFF | TGTGCCATCAGTGAGGTGGAGAATGAAAAACTGTTTTTT
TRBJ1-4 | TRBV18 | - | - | CASSPAATNEKLFF | TGTGCCAGCTCACCAGCGGCAACTAATGAAAAACTGTTTTTT
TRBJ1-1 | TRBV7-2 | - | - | CASSLHLGGEGGEAFF | TGTGCCAGCAGCCTCCACCTAGGGGGGGAGGGTGGGGAAGCTTTCTTT
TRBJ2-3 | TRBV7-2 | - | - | CASSTRQSDTQYF | TGTGCCAGCAGCACCAGACAGTCAGATACGCAGTATTTT
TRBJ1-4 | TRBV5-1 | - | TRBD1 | CASSDREYNEKLFF | TGCGCCAGCAGCGACAGGGAGTATAATGAAAAACTGTTTTTT
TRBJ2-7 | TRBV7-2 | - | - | CASSSQVGSPYEQYF | TGTGCCAGCAGCTCCCAGGTGGGGAGCCCATACGAGCAGTACTTC
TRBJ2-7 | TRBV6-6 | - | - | CASSYSSQRVYEQYF | TGTGCCAGCAGTTACTCGAGCCAGAGGGTGTACGAGCAGTACTTC
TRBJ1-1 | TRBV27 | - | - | CASSGLGGAKGSFF | TGTGCCAGCAGTGGGCTCGGCGGGGCGAAGGGATCTTTCTTT
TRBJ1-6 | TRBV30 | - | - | CAWSLTGIQPLHF | TGTGCCTGGAGTCTCACAGGAATTCAACCCCTCCACTTT
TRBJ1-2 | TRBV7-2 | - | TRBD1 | CASSLAGTGHGYTF | TGTGCCAGCAGCTTGGCCGGGACAGGTCATGGCTACACCTTC
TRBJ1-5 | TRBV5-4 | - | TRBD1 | CASSSDRDQPQHF | TGTGCCAGCAGCTCCGACAGGGACCAGCCCCAGCATTTT
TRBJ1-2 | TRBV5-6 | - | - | CASSLEGVIGYGYTF | TGTGCCAGCAGCTTGGAGGGGGTTATCGGCTATGGCTACACCTTC
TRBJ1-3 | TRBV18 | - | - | CASSPDRQLGNTIYF | TGTGCCAGCTCCCCTGACAGGCAACTTGGAAACACCATATATTTT
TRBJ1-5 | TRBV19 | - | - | CASSIFRFSNQPQHF | TGTGCCAGTAGTATATTCAGGTTTAGCAATCAGCCCCAGCATTTT
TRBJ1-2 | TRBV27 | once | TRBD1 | CASSERGQGAYGYTF | TGTGCCAGCAGTGAAAGGGGACAGGGAGCATATGGCTACACCTTC
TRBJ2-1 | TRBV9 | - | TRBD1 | CASSRTGDDEQFF | TGTGCCAGCAGCAGGACAGGGGACGATGAGCAGTTCTTC
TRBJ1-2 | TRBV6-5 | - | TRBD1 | CASSPMPGQGYGYTF | TGTGCCAGCAGTCCCATGCCGGGACAGGGGTATGGCTACACCTTC
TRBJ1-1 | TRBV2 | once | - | CASRSSVEAFF | TGTGCCAGCAGGTCCAGTGTTGAAGCTTTCTTT
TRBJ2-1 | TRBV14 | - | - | CASSQGLATYNEQFF | TGTGCCAGCAGCCAAGGGCTAGCCACCTACAATGAGCAGTTCTTC
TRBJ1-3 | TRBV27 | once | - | CASRVASGNTIYF | TGTGCCAGCCGGGTTGCCTCTGGAAACACCATATATTTT
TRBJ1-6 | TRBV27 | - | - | CASSSQGRPLHF | TGTGCCAGCAGTTCCCAGGGAAGGCCCCTCCACTTT